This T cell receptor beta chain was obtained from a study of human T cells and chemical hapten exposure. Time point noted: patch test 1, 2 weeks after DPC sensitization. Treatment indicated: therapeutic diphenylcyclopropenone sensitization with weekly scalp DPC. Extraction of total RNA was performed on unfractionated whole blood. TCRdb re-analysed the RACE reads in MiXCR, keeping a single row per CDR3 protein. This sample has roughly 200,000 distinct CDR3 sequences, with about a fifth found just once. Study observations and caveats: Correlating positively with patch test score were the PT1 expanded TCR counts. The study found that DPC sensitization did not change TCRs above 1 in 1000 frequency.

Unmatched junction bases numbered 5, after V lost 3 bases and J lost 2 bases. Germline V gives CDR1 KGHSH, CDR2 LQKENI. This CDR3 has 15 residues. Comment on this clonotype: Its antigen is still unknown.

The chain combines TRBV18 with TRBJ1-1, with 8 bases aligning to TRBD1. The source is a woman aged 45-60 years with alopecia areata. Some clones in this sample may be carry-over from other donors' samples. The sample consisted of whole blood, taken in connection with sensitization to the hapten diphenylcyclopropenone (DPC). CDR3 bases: TGTGCCAGCTCACCCTGGGCAGGGGGCAACACTGAAGCTTTCTTT. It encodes CASSPWAGGNTEAFF.